Below are 20 T cell receptor beta chains sequenced from a single sample in a study of identical twins. TCRdb recomputed calls from the 5' RACE reads with MiXCR, one row per CDR3 protein. The sample includes some 97,000 distinct CDR3 sequences, 5.9% of them seen just once. The sequenced sample was memory T cells sorted from blood. Every receptor here comes from a woman between 45 and 60 years old in good health.

The rearrangement joins TRBV29-1 to TRBJ2-4; a weak D match, TRBD1 (6 bases). The CDR3 length is 14 residues. Germline-derived CDR1 and CDR2 are SQVTM and ANQGSEA. Trimming left V 6 bases short and J 1 base short, with 13 bases between. The CDR3 nucleotides are TGCAGCGTAACAGGGACGCCGGCCAAAAACATTCAGTACTTC. Translation: CSVTGTPAKNIQYF.

This clonotype showed up many times. V gene TRBV12-5 combines with J gene TRBJ1-5; D not certain. The germline V gene has CDR1 LGHNT and CDR2 FRNRAP. CDR3 length: 14 residues. The ends were cut back, 6 bases at V and 4 bases at J, with 13 bases in the middle. The CDR3 DNA sequence: TGTGCTAGTGGCCAAAGTACGTGGAATCAGCCCCAGCATTTT. As protein: CASGQSTWNQPQHF.

This clonotype was counted at least ten times. The chain couples TRBV7-6 to TRBJ2-1; D call uncertain. Trimming took 3 bases from V and 7 from J, leaving 16 bases between them. The CDR3 totals 15 residues. Germline V gives CDR1 SGHVS, CDR2 FNYEAQ. The CDR3 reads CASSLGSGVRNEQFF. CDR3 nucleotide sequence: TGTGCCAGCAGCTTGGGGTCGGGCGTAAGGAATGAGCAGTTCTTC.

This clonotype appeared a few times. J is TRBJ1-2 and V is TRBV19, with 8 bases fitting TRBD1. Germline V gene lookup returns CDR1 LNHDA and CDR2 SQIVND (reference sequence). The trim removed 4 bases at V and 0 bases at J, leaving 1 base unmatched. This CDR3 contains 14 residues. The CDR3 bases are TGTGCCAGTAGTACAGGGGGCGCTAACTATGGCTACACCTTC. Translating gives CASSTGGANYGYTF.

The chain uses TRBV5-6 and TRBJ2-1; 9 bases align to TRBD2. V lost 2 bases to trimming and J lost 3 bases; unmatched junction nucleotides: 3. The germline CDR1 and CDR2 sequences are SGHDT and YYEEEE. CDR3 length: 15 residues. The CDR3 sequence is CASSLSSGNYNEQFF. The CDR3, as DNA: TGTGCCAGCAGCTTATCTAGCGGGAACTACAATGAGCAGTTCTTC.

The sample holds many counts of this clonotype. V gene TRBV3-1 combines with J gene TRBJ2-3; no reliable D call. Trimming stripped 5 bases from V and 5 bases from J, with 8 bases between. Germline lookup yields CDR1 LGHDT and CDR2 YNNKEL (reference sequence). This CDR3 is built from 12 residues. CDR3 DNA sequence: TGTGCCAGCAGCTCAGTAGGAGATACGCAGTATTTT. Its protein is CASSSVGDTQYF.

At least ten counts were recorded for this clonotype. The chain is built from TRBV5-4 and TRBJ1-6; D not certain. The ends were cut back, 4 bases at V and 7 bases at J, with 9 bases in the middle. The CDR3 extends over 13 amino acids. The germline V gene encodes CDR1 SGHNT and CDR2 YYREEE (reference sequence). The CDR3 coding sequence is TGTGCCAGCAGCCCTACTCAGAATTCACCCCTCCACTTT. Protein sequence: CASSPTQNSPLHF.

This clonotype has more than one count but fewer than ten. The chain combines TRBV9 with TRBJ2-3; 7 positions agree with TRBD1. The ends lost 4 bases at V and 5 bases at J; junction bases unmatched: 13. This CDR3 spans 16 amino acids. Per germline, CDR1 SGDLS and CDR2 YYNGEE. The CDR3 here is CASSTQTDRVGDTQYF. The CDR3 bases are TGTGCCAGCAGCACCCAGACCGACAGGGTGGGAGATACGCAGTATTTT.

This chain joins TRBV19 and TRBJ1-1; TRBD1 matches at 7 bases. Germline values: CDR1 LNHDA, CDR2 SQIVND (reference sequence). J was trimmed by 2 bases and V by 5 bases; bases with no gene match: 5. The CDR3 is made up of 14 amino acids. The CDR3 sequence: CASSSGTDNTEAFF. The CDR3 nucleotides are TGTGCCAGTAGTTCCGGGACAGACAACACTGAAGCTTTCTTT.

This clonotype was seen a few times. CDR3 in amino acids: CASSLVGTGALKSETQYF. The CDR3 DNA reads TGTGCCAGCAGCTTAGTGGGGACAGGGGCTCTCAAGTCAGAGACCCAGTACTTC. The chain carries TRBV7-8 and TRBJ2-5; 10 nucleotides align to TRBD1. Germline V gives CDR1 SGHVS, CDR2 FQNEAQ. The trim removed 1 base at V and 4 bases at J, leaving 12 bases unmatched. The CDR3 consists of 18 residues.

In this sample, this clonotype turned up many times. The rearrangement uses TRBV5-1 and TRBJ1-2; D perhaps matches TRBD1 (6 bases). CDR3 length equals 17 residues. V was cut by 4 bases and J by 0 bases, with 19 bases left in between. Germline values: CDR1 SGHRS, CDR2 YFSETQ. In nucleotides, the CDR3 is TGCGCCAGCAGCCGGGGGGCAGGCAGCCTCGCTAACTATGGCTACACCTTC. Its translation is CASSRGAGSLANYGYTF.

This clonotype occurred many times. This rearrangement joins TRBV14 to TRBJ2-2; D is undetermined. V dropped 6 bases and J dropped 7 bases, with 9 bases sitting between them. The CDR3 length is 12 residues. Germline values: CDR1 SGHDN, CDR2 FVKESK. The CDR3 coding sequence is TGTGCCAGCAGTCGTCCCGGCGGGGAGCTGTTTTTT. This gives the protein CASSRPGGELFF. Together with reference TRBV14 and TRBJ2-2, the CDR3 gives the full variable domain: EAGVTQFPSHSVIEKGQTVTLRCDPISGHDNLYWYRRVMGKEIKFLLHFVKESKQDESGMPNNRFLAERTGGTYSTLKVQPAELEDSGVYFCASSRPGGELFFGEGSRLTVL.

In its sample, this clonotype ranks as medium-sized. J is TRBJ2-2 and V is TRBV5-6; D gene ambiguous. The CDR3 is 15 amino acids. The V gene's germline CDR1 is SGHDT and CDR2 YYEEEE. V gave up 4 bases and J gave up 4 bases, with 14 bases separating them. The CDR3 nucleotides are TGTGCCAGCAGCGTGAAGGTACTCTTCACCGGGGAGCTGTTTTTT. This codes for CASSVKVLFTGELFF.

This clonotype was seen many times. This rearrangement joins TRBV12-3 or TRBV12-4 to TRBJ1-1; 11 nucleotides line up with TRBD1. J lost 5 bases, V lost 6 bases, and 2 bases had no gene match. The CDR3 length is 13 residues. As DNA, the CDR3 is TGTGCCAGCAGGGGGGACAGGGGGACTGAAGCTTTCTTT. Protein product: CASRGDRGTEAFF.

A few counts support this clonotype. V gene TRBV27 combines with J gene TRBJ2-1; the D gene could be TRBD1 or TRBD2 (6 bases each). V lost 5 bases and J 0 bases, leaving 14 bases between the germline ends. The CDR3 covers 16 residues. CDR1 and CDR2 from the germline V gene are MNHEY and SMNVEV (reference sequence). CDR3 coding DNA: TGTGCCAGCAGTACCGCCGGGGGCCTCTCCTACAATGAGCAGTTCTTC. It encodes CASSTAGGLSYNEQFF.

This clonotype has a count of ten or more. The chain has TRBV6-6 and TRBJ1-4, with D unclear. Germline V gene lookup returns CDR1 MNHNY and CDR2 SVGAGI (reference sequence). V was clipped by 6 bases and J by 5 bases, with 16 bases between them. This CDR3 has 15 amino acids. The CDR3 reads CASSRPGGDNEKLFF. DNA for the CDR3: TGTGCCAGCAGCCGACCTGGAGGTGACAATGAAAAACTGTTTTTT.

This clonotype came up a few times. The rearrangement links TRBV7-2 to TRBJ1-3; D gene unclear. Germline CDR1 SGHTA, CDR2 FQGNSA. Trimming pared 5 bases from V and 8 bases from J, leaving 7 bases between. This CDR3 has 11 residues. The CDR3 DNA sequence: TGTGCCAGCAGCCCAGCGGACACCATATATTTT. Protein sequence: CASSPADTIYF. The entire variable domain, with the rest obtained from reference TRBV7-2 and TRBJ1-3, is as follows: GAGVSQSPSNKVTEKGKDVELRCDPISGHTALYWYRQSLGQGLEFLIYFQGNSAPDKSGLPSDRFSAERTGGSVSTLTIQRTQQEDSAVYLCASSPADTIYFGEGSWLTVV.

In its sample, this clonotype was seen many times. This chain connects TRBV7-9 to TRBJ2-2; no reliable D call. Germline V gene lookup returns CDR1 SEHNR and CDR2 FQNEAQ (reference sequence). V was trimmed by 5 bases and J by 1 base, leaving 8 bases between them. There are 14 residues in the CDR3. CDR3 nucleotide sequence: TGTGCCAGCAGCCGTTCTATGAACACCGGGGAGCTGTTTTTT. Amino acid sequence: CASSRSMNTGELFF.

This clonotype has a count of ten or more. The CDR3 spells CASTSPRKGSYGYTF. The CDR3 bases are TGTGCCAGCACGTCCCCCCGGAAAGGGTCCTATGGCTACACCTTC. The gene calls are TRBV6-5 and TRBJ1-2; D remains ambiguous. The germline V gene has CDR1 MNHEY and CDR2 SVGAGI. Trimming pared 7 bases from V and 4 bases from J, leaving 19 bases between. The CDR3 contains 15 residues.

This clonotype was observed once. A clone one base away is much larger, so this may be a read error. This rearrangement joins TRBV12-3 or TRBV12-4 to TRBJ2-2; D remains unclear. The CDR3 is 13 amino acids. V lost 6 bases and J 4 bases, leaving 9 bases between the germline ends. CDR3 DNA: TGTGCCAGCAGGGAGACAACCACCGGGGAGCTGTTTTTT. It yields the protein CASRETTTGELFF.